This note documents a single T cell receptor (beta chain) sequence. The antigen is not known. Germline lookup yields CDR1 SGDLS and CDR2 YYNGEE. This CDR3 has 11 residues. The V end lost 7 bases, the J end lost 6 bases, and 7 bases lay between the germline ends. The source of the sample is a study of response to subunit inactivated influenza vaccine. Study-level results: It was the authors' suggestion that each seasonal influenza vaccination recruits few new T cells.

One entry per CDR3 protein, called by TCRdb with MiXCR from the RT-PCR reads. The sample holds a few hundred thousand distinct CDR3 sequences, 22% seen once. The sequences come from PBMCs from blood, collected less than 22 months after vaccination. V and J are TRBV9 and TRBJ2-2, with no clear D. The sequence came from a man aged 50 to 69 who received an inactivated influenza vaccine. The chain's CDR3 is CASSYSGELFF. The CDR3 DNA is TGTGCCAGCTCCTATTCCGGGGAGCTGTTTTTT.